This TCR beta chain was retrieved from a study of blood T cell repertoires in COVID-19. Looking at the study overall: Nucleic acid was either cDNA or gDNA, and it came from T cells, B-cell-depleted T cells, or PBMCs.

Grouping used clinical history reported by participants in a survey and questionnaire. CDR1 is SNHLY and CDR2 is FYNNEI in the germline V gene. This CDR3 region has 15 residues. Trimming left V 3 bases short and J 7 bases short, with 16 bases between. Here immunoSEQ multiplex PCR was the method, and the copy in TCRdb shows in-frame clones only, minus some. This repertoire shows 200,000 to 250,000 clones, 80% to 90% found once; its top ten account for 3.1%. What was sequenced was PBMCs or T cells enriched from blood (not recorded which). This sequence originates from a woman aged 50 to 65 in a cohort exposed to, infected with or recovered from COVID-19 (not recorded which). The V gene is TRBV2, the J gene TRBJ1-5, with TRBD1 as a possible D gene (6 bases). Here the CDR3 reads CASSEGIGDTQPQHF. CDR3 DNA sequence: TGTGCCAGCAGTGAGGGTATCGGGGACACCCAGCCCCAGCATTTT.